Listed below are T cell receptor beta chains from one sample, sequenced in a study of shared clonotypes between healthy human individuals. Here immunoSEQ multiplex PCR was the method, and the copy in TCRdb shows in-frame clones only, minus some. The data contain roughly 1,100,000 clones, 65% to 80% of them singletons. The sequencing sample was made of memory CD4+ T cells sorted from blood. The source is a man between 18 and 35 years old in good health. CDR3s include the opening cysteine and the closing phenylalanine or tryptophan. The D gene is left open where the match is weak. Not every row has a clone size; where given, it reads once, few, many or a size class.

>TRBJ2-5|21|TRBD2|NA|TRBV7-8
CASSLAMAGAANKRGQETQYF
TGTGCCAGCAGCTTAGCGATGGCAGGGGCAGCTAATAAGCGGGGGCAAGAGACCCAGTACTTC
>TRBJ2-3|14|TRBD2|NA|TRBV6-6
CASRTSDYTDTQYF
TGTGCCAGCAGAACTAGCGACTACACAGATACGCAGTATTTT
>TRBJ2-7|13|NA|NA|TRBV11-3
CASSLNGVHEQYF
TGTGCCAGCAGCTTAAACGGGGTGCACGAGCAGTACTTC
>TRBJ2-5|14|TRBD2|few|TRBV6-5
CASSYQTSGGTQYF
TGTGCCAGCAGTTACCAAACTAGCGGGGGGACCCAGTACTTC
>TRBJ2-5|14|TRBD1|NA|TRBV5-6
CASSWGQLQETQYF
TGTGCCAGCAGCTGGGGACAGTTACAAGAGACCCAGTACTTC
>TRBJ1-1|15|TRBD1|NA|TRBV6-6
CASGFKGQGGTEAFF
TGTGCCAGCGGCTTCAAGGGACAGGGAGGGACTGAAGCTTTCTTT
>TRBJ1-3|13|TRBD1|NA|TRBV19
CASSRGPGNTIYF
TGTGCCAGTAGCAGGGGGCCTGGAAACACCATATATTTT
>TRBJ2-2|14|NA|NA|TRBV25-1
CASSRIGDTGELFF
TGTGCCAGCAGCAGAATAGGAGACACCGGGGAGCTGTTTTTT
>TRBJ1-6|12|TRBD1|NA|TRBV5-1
CASSPGGSPLHF
TGCGCCAGCAGCCCAGGGGGTTCACCCCTCCACTTT
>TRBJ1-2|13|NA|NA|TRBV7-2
CASSLGSMDGYTF
TGTGCCAGCAGCTTAGGGAGCATGGATGGCTACACCTTC
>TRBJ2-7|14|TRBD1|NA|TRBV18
CASSPQQGDNEQYF
TGTGCCAGCTCACCCCAACAGGGGGACAACGAGCAGTACTTC
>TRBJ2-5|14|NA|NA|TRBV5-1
CASSLGVPGETQYF
TGCGCCAGCAGCTTGGGAGTCCCCGGGGAGACCCAGTACTTC
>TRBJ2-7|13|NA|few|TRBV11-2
CASSLGWRYEQYF
TGTGCCAGCAGCTTAGGGTGGCGCTATGAGCAGTACTTC
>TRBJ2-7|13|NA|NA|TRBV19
CASSIGSSYEQYF
TGTGCCAGTAGTATCGGCAGCTCCTACGAGCAGTACTTC
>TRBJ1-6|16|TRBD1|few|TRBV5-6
CASSPRTGGNNSPLHF
TGTGCCAGCAGCCCCAGGACAGGGGGCAATAATTCACCCCTCCACTTT
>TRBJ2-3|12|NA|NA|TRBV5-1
CASSLSTDTQYF
TGCGCCAGCAGCTTGAGCACAGATACGCAGTATTTT
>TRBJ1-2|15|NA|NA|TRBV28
CASSYDGASSYGYTF
TGTGCCAGCAGTTACGACGGAGCTTCCTCGTATGGCTACACCTTC
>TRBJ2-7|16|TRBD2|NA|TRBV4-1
CASSQPTSGSNYEQYF
TGCGCCAGCAGCCAACCAACTAGCGGGAGTAACTACGAGCAGTACTTC
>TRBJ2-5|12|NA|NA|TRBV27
CASSRNRETQYF
TGTGCCAGCAGTCGGAATCGGGAGACCCAGTACTTC
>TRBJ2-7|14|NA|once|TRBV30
CAWAVRTLAYEQYF
TGTGCCTGGGCAGTACGCACTTTGGCCTACGAGCAGTACTTC
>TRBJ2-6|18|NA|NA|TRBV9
CASSEGPTEFAGANVLTF
TGTGCCAGCAGCGAGGGACCGACGGAATTCGCTGGGGCCAACGTCCTGACTTTC
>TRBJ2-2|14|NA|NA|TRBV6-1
CASSHEGGTGELFF
TGTGCCAGCAGTCATGAGGGGGGGACCGGGGAGCTGTTTTTT
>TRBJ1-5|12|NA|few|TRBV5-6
CASSRSNQPQHF
TGTGCCAGTAGCCGGTCAAATCAGCCCCAGCATTTT
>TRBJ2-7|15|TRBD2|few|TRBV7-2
CASSLLVTSGSEQYF
TGTGCCAGCAGCTTATTAGTGACTAGCGGGAGCGAGCAGTACTTC
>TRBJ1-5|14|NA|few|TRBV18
CASSPGDGGQPQHF
TGTGCCAGCTCACCAGGGGATGGGGGCCAGCCCCAGCATTTT
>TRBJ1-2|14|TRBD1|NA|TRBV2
CASSLATGRHGYTF
TGTGCCAGCAGTCTTGCGACAGGGAGACATGGCTACACCTTC
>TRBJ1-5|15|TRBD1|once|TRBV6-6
CASSYQTGGNQPQHF
TGTGCCAGCAGTTACCAGACAGGGGGCAATCAGCCCCAGCATTTT
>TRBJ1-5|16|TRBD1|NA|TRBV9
CASSEGTGISNQPQHF
TGTGCCAGCAGCGAAGGGACAGGCATTAGCAATCAGCCCCAGCATTTT
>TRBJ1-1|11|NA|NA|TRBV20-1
CSHRVNTEAFF
TGCAGTCACAGGGTTAACACTGAAGCTTTCTTT
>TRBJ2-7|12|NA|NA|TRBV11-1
CASSLEVEEQYF
TGTGCCAGCAGCTTGGAGGTGGAGGAGCAGTACTTC
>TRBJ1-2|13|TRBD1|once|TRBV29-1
CSAGGDRDYGYTF
TGCAGCGCCGGTGGGGACAGGGACTATGGCTACACCTTC
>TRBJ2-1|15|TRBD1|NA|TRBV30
CAWSGTGRSYNEQFF
TGTGCCTGGAGTGGGACAGGGAGGTCCTACAATGAGCAGTTCTTC
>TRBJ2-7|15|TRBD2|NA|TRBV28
CASSPGLAVAYEQYF
TGTGCCAGCAGTCCCGGACTAGCGGTGGCCTACGAGCAGTACTTC
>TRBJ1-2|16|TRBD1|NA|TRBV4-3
CASSQDWGQGAGGYTF
TGCGCCAGCAGCCAAGATTGGGGGCAGGGGGCTGGGGGCTACACCTTC
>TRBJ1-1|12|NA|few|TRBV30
CAWSVPLAEAFF
TGTGCCTGGAGTGTACCCCTCGCTGAAGCTTTCTTT
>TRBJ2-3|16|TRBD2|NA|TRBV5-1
CASSLGSGSRTDTQYF
TGCGCCAGCAGCTTGGGTAGCGGGAGTCGGACAGATACGCAGTATTTT